This TCR beta chain was sequenced for a study of cytomegalovirus exposure and HLA in healthy donors. Study outcomes and limitations: Accurate prediction of most subjects' HLA-A and HLA-B alleles from TCR beta sequences was reported. Using a false discovery rate of 0.05, a later analysis showed that some 16,000 TCR beta sequences were associated with HLA alleles. As a later analysis revealed, the rate of TCR association differed by HLA locus, with DRB1 most and HLA-C fewest.

Notes on this clone: Its antigen is not known.

The V segment lost 3 bases and the J segment 4 bases; nucleotides outside the gene matches: 3. CDR1 and CDR2 (germline): SGHAT, FQDESV (reference sequence). The CDR3 runs 15 residues. PCR employed 60 Vbeta and 13 Jbeta primers. Generated by immunoSEQ multiplex PCR, the TCRdb table keeps only in-frame clones and is missing some. The data contain approximately 80,000 clones, around 70% of them singletons. This receptor was obtained from a woman in her 40s in good health and CMV-seropositive. The sequenced sample was PBMCs. The chain recombines TRBV11-1 with TRBJ2-3; 11 nucleotides agree with TRBD2. The CDR3 loop is CASSFSSGGADTQYF. CDR3 nucleotide sequence: TGTGCCAGCAGCTTCAGTAGCGGGGGGGCAGATACGCAGTATTTT.